The 8 T cell receptor beta chains in this list originate from one sample, sequenced in a study of T cell changes during pregnancy in multiple sclerosis. The assay was immunoSEQ multiplex PCR, and TCRdb's table has in-frame clones only and misses some. This sample has roughly 60,000 clones; about 90% occur once, and the top ten carry more than 2%. The source was peripheral blood, collected in the second trimester of pregnancy. These receptor sequences come from a female donor in good health, enrolled as a control in a pregnancy study.

The chain employs TRBV19 and TRBJ2-6, with D possibly being TRBD1 (5 bases). Per the germline V gene, CDR1 is LNHDA and CDR2 is SQIVND (reference sequence). Trimming removed 11 bases from V and 0 bases from J, with 14 bases in between. The CDR3 is made up of 15 amino acids. The CDR3 DNA reads TGTGCCGCACAGTCAGGGTTCTCTGGGGCCAACGTCCTGACTTTC. Its translation is CAAQSGFSGANVLTF.

J is TRBJ1-1 and V is TRBV5-1, with D possibly TRBD1 on 5 matching bases. The CDR3 is made up of 14 amino acids. The V gene's germline CDR1 is SGHRS and CDR2 YFSETQ. Trimming shortened V by 4 bases and J by 4 bases, and 14 bases separated the two germline ends. Here the CDR3 reads CASSAGTQGTEAFF. The CDR3 coding sequence is TGCGCCAGCAGCGCGGGGACCCAGGGCACTGAAGCTTTCTTT.

This chain links TRBV7-2 with TRBJ2-3; 9 bases are shared with TRBD2. Germline V CDR1 and CDR2: SGHTA, FQGNSA. CDR3 length: 14 amino acids. J lost 8 bases, V lost 5 bases, and 8 bases had no gene match. CDR3 in amino acids: CASSPLAGVITQYF. The CDR3 DNA follows: TGTGCCAGCAGCCCGTTAGCGGGGGTAATTACGCAGTATTTT. Supplemented by reference TRBV7-2 and TRBJ2-3, the full variable domain reads GAGVSQSPSNKVTEKGKDVELRCDPISGHTALYWYRQSLGQGLEFLIYFQGNSAPDKSGLPSDRFSAERTGGSVSTLTIQRTQQEDSAVYLCASSPLAGVITQYFGPGTRLTVL.

The chain combines TRBV5-5 with TRBJ2-7; no clear D. V was trimmed by 2 bases and J by 1 base, leaving 10 bases between them. The CDR3 spans 14 residues. Germline CDR1 reads SGHKS; CDR2 reads YYEKEE (reference sequence). DNA for the CDR3: TGTGCCAGCAGCTTACGGTTCGATTCCTACGAGCAGTACTTC. Translation: CASSLRFDSYEQYF.

The chain carries TRBV7-9 and TRBJ2-7; no firm D call. The germline V and J ends were trimmed by 5 bases and 6 bases, with 14 bases remaining between them. The CDR3 is made up of 13 amino acids. CDR1 is SEHNR and CDR2 is FQNEAQ in the germline V gene (reference sequence). The CDR3 region has the DNA TGTGCCAGCAGCCGCCCGGGTCTTCTCGAGCAGTACTTC. Translated, it gives CASSRPGLLEQYF.

The J gene is TRBJ1-1, the V gene TRBV7-3; maybe TRBD1 (5 bases). V was trimmed by 5 bases and J by 5 bases, leaving 12 bases between them. CDR1 and CDR2 from the germline V gene are SGHTA and FQGTGA. The CDR3 totals 13 residues. Written as DNA, the CDR3 is TGTGCCAGCAGCCCTTCGGGGGGGACTGAAGCTTTCTTT. Amino acid sequence: CASSPSGGTEAFF.

The chain carries TRBV7-9 and TRBJ2-1, with 8 nucleotides matching TRBD2. Germline-derived CDR1 and CDR2 are SEHNR and FQNEAQ (reference sequence). CDR3 length: 15 residues. Trimming removed 1 base from V and 7 bases from J; junction bases left unmatched: 6. CDR3 sequence: CASSLVEREINEQFF. The CDR3 DNA reads as TGTGCCAGCAGCTTAGTGGAGCGGGAGATAAATGAGCAGTTCTTC.

This chain joins TRBV5-6 and TRBJ2-3; D possibly corresponds to TRBD2 (5 bases). Trimming stripped 4 bases from V and 2 bases from J, with 11 bases between. There are 14 residues in the CDR3. The germline V gene encodes CDR1 SGHDT and CDR2 YYEEEE. CDR3 sequence (DNA): TGTGCCAGCAGCCCGGGATACTTCACAGATACGCAGTATTTT. Encoded protein: CASSPGYFTDTQYF. The complete variable domain, with remaining parts taken from reference TRBV5-6 and TRBJ2-3, reads DAGVTQSPTHLIKTRGQQVTLRCSPKSGHDTVSWYQQALGQGPQFIFQYYEEEERQRGNFPDRFSGHQFPNYSSELNVNALLLGDSALYLCASSPGYFTDTQYFGPGTRLTVL.